This T cell receptor beta chain was obtained from a study of T cells in Graves' hyperthyroidism and ophthalmopathy. Looking at the study overall: Initial diagnosis, before any treatment, was when peripheral blood was collected. Study observations and caveats: For ophthalmopathy, model prediction preceded onset by a median 6.5 months. Also found in blood were most expanded thyroid clonotypes above 0.001.

This CDR3 region has 15 residues. V shed 5 bases, J shed 6 bases, and the junction held 9 bases outside the gene matches. The V gene's germline CDR1 is KGHSH and CDR2 LQKENI. This clonotype has just a few counts. Its antigen is not identified. Template material for amplifying TCR beta CDR3 regions consisted of RNA transcripts. During a first-round RT-PCR of the TCR CDR3, the HTBI primer set was used. MiXCR, run by TCRdb on the multiplex PCR reads, gives a single entry per CDR3 protein. Altogether 360,000 or so distinct CDR3 sequences are present, approximately 14% being singletons, with the ten largest covering around 20%. PBMCs were collected from an approximately 9.3 ml volume of fresh peripheral blood.

What was sequenced was blood. The clonotype originates from a woman aged 60-70 years with Graves' ophthalmopathy. V gene TRBV18 combines with J gene TRBJ2-1; 8 bases line up with TRBD2. CDR3 amino acids: CASSLSSGASNEQFF. The CDR3 nucleotides read TGTGCCAGCTCATTGAGTAGCGGGGCTAGCAATGAGCAGTTCTTC.